This entry lists 20 T cell receptor beta chains sequenced from one sample in a study of cytomegalovirus exposure and HLA in healthy donors. This PCR relied on a set of 60 Vbeta primers and 13 Jbeta primers. Sequencing was performed with immunoSEQ multiplex PCR; in TCRdb, only in-frame clones are kept and a portion is missing. This repertoire shows some 150,000 clones, 82% found once; its top ten account for approximately 6.3%. The sequencing input was PBMCs. The receptors here all came from a woman aged 45-65 years in good health and CMV-seropositive.

V usage is TRBV19 and J usage is TRBJ2-2, with D hard to call. This CDR3 region has 12 residues. Deletions cut 10 bases from V and 6 bases from J, with 12 bases between. CDR1 is LNHDA, CDR2 SQIVND, per germline (reference sequence). Here the CDR3 DNA reads TGTGCCACCCGACCTGGGCCCGGGGAGCTGTTTTTT. The encoded protein is CATRPGPGELFF.

This sequence joins TRBV9 and TRBJ2-1; perhaps TRBD2 as D (5 bases). V lost 5 bases and J lost 0, with 12 bases in between. The length of the CDR3 is 15 residues. Germline V gene lookup returns CDR1 SGDLS and CDR2 YYNGEE. The CDR3 region has the DNA TGTGCCAGCAGTCGGACGGGGAGCTCCTACAATGAGCAGTTCTTC. Amino acids: CASSRTGSSYNEQFF.

V and J are TRBV25-1 and TRBJ1-2; the match to TRBD1 covers 7 bases. With 1 base clipped from V and 8 bases from J, the junction kept 7 bases outside the gene matches. The germline CDR1 and CDR2 sequences are MGHDK and SYGVNS. There are 14 residues in the CDR3. CDR3 loop: CASSESSTGAGYTF. For the CDR3, the DNA is TGTGCCAGCAGTGAATCTTCAACAGGGGCCGGCTACACCTTC.

V is TRBV25-1 and J is TRBJ2-1; tentatively, D is TRBD2 (6 bases). Germline loops: CDR1 MGHDK, CDR2 SYGVNS. Trimming stripped 4 bases from V and 9 bases from J, with 16 bases between. The CDR3 is 14 residues long. The CDR3 loop is CASSGPGGLSEQFF. CDR3 nucleotides: TGTGCCAGCAGTGGACCCGGGGGTTTAAGTGAGCAGTTCTTC.

This clone was counted once. The chain combines TRBV19 with TRBJ1-4; 7 bases fit TRBD1. V shed 2 bases, J shed 3 bases, and the junction held 3 bases outside the gene matches. The CDR3 loop spans 15 amino acids. The germline V gene has CDR1 LNHDA and CDR2 SQIVND (reference sequence). The CDR3 nucleotides are TGTGCCAGTAGTATAAGGGACAGCCCTAATGAAAAACTGTTTTTT. It translates to CASSIRDSPNEKLFF.

J is TRBJ2-2 and V is TRBV2; tentatively, D is TRBD1 (6 bases). This CDR3 has 15 amino acids. Trimming stripped 1 base from V and 6 bases from J, with 12 bases between. Per germline, CDR1 SNHLY and CDR2 FYNNEI. In DNA form, the CDR3 reads TGTGCCAGCAGTGAAGTTCTAGAGGGGGCCGGGGAGCTGTTTTTT. Translation gives CASSEVLEGAGELFF.

The chain links TRBV4-2 to TRBJ1-1, with D unresolved. Per the germline V gene, CDR1 is LGHNA and CDR2 is YNFKEQ. V gave up 4 bases and J gave up 4 bases, with 16 bases separating them. This CDR3 region has 15 residues. The DNA of the CDR3 is TGTGCCAGCAGCCCGGGCACGGGAAGGATCACTGAAGCTTTCTTT. It specifies CASSPGTGRITEAFF.

This clone came up a few times. This chain uses TRBV15 with TRBJ1-4, with D unresolved. The CDR3 length is 13 residues. Germline CDR1 and CDR2: LNHNV and YYDKDF (reference sequence). The ends were cut back, 4 bases at V and 7 bases at J, with 10 bases in the middle. CDR3 coding DNA: TGTGCCACCAGCAAGATAGCCGGTGAAAAACTGTTTTTT. This codes for CATSKIAGEKLFF.

The chain carries TRBV9 and TRBJ2-3; perhaps TRBD1 as D (6 bases). Trimming cost V 4 bases and J 5 bases, with 11 bases left between them. Per the germline V gene, CDR1 is SGDLS and CDR2 is YYNGEE. The CDR3 runs 13 residues. DNA of the CDR3: TGTGCCAGCAGCCCCCAGACAGGAGATACGCAGTATTTT. The encoded protein is CASSPQTGDTQYF.

This clone came up once. In DNA, the CDR3 is TGCGCCAGCACCCCTACGGCAGGGTCTAGCACAGATACGCAGTATTTT. Its protein product is CASTPTAGSSTDTQYF. The chain couples TRBV5-1 to TRBJ2-3, with a tentative D call TRBD1 (5 bases). This CDR3 is built from 16 residues. Per the germline V gene, CDR1 is SGHRS and CDR2 is YFSETQ. With 6 bases removed from V and 0 bases from J, the gap between germline ends came to 17 bases.

The rearrangement links TRBV5-1 to TRBJ2-3; 11 nucleotides match TRBD2. The CDR3 has 16 residues. Germline CDR1 and CDR2: SGHRS and YFSETQ. Trimming cost V 3 bases and J 2 bases; bases outside gene matches: 5. CDR3 DNA sequence: TGCGCCAGCAGCTCGTTAGCGGGGGGGACCACAGATACGCAGTATTTT. It yields the protein CASSSLAGGTTDTQYF.

The chain couples TRBV19 to TRBJ1-1; D is ambiguous. This CDR3 spans 14 amino acids. The V and J ends lost 6 bases and 4 bases respectively, with 15 bases between them. Germline-derived CDR1 and CDR2 are LNHDA and SQIVND (reference sequence). DNA of the CDR3: TGTGCCAGTAGCTGGGGAGGTCCCTTCACTGAAGCTTTCTTT. It codes for CASSWGGPFTEAFF.

Here the CDR3 reads CASSRDRGFEQFF. CDR3 sequence (DNA): TGTGCCAGCAGCCGTGACAGGGGCTTTGAGCAGTTCTTC. J is TRBJ2-1 and V is TRBV14, with TRBD1 matching 8 bases. The V gene end was trimmed by 4 bases and the J gene end by 9 bases; junction bases not matched to a gene: 5. CDR1 and CDR2 from the germline V gene are SGHDN and FVKESK. The CDR3 runs to 13 residues.

The V gene is TRBV5-4, the J gene TRBJ2-7, with 7 bases that match TRBD1. CDR1 is SGHNT, CDR2 YYREEE, per germline (reference sequence). Trimming removed 0 bases from V and 1 base from J; junction bases left unmatched: 4. The CDR3 sequence is 15 residues long. CDR3 nucleotide sequence: TGTGCCAGCAGCTTGGCCGGGACAGCATCCTACGAGCAGTACTTC. Protein: CASSLAGTASYEQYF.

The genes are TRBV11-2 and TRBJ2-1; TRBD1 matches 10 bases. Germline loops: CDR1 SGHAT, CDR2 FQNNGV. The CDR3 contains 14 residues. The trim removed 1 base at V and 10 bases at J, leaving 4 bases unmatched. CDR3 sequence: CASSLGGQGTEQFF. CDR3 DNA sequence: TGTGCCAGCAGCTTAGGGGGACAGGGGACGGAGCAGTTCTTC.

The chain employs TRBV5-1 and TRBJ2-3; D is unclear. V lost 4 bases and J lost 6, with 15 bases in between. The CDR3 loop spans 14 amino acids. Germline CDR1 SGHRS, CDR2 YFSETQ. CDR3 loop: CASSPSPIQDTQYF. The DNA of the CDR3 is TGCGCCAGCAGCCCCAGTCCCATCCAGGATACGCAGTATTTT.

J is TRBJ2-7 and V is TRBV10-3; 16 positions match TRBD2. J was trimmed by 2 bases and V by 0 bases; bases with no gene match: 4. Germline lookup yields CDR1 ENHRY and CDR2 SYGVKD. This CDR3 is built from 18 residues. DNA for the CDR3: TGTGCCATCAGTGAGTCAGGGACTAGCGGGGGGGAAACCTACGAGCAGTACTTC. Protein sequence: CAISESGTSGGETYEQYF.

In regard to this clone: The junction differs from germline at one of its ends, possibly a read error. V gene TRBV19 combines with J gene TRBJ2-7; 7 positions match TRBD1. Germline CDR1 reads LNHDA; CDR2 reads SQIVND (reference sequence). This CDR3 is 15 amino acids long. In DNA form, the CDR3 reads TGCGCCAGTAAGACGGCCCCGGGACAGACCTACGAGCAGTACTTC. It codes for CASKTAPGQTYEQYF.

CDR3 sequence reads: CASSGMTGADTEAFF. The CDR3 bases are TGTGCCAGTAGTGGAATGACAGGGGCGGACACTGAAGCTTTCTTT. The rearrangement joins TRBV19 to TRBJ1-1, with 8 bases fitting TRBD1. The germline V gene encodes CDR1 LNHDA and CDR2 SQIVND (reference sequence). The length of the CDR3 is 15 residues. The trim removed 5 bases at V and 3 bases at J, leaving 8 bases unmatched.

The genes are TRBV10-3 and TRBJ2-7, with D possibly matching TRBD2 (5 bases). This CDR3 spans 15 amino acids. CDR1 ENHRY and CDR2 SYGVKD come from the germline V gene. Between the trimmed V and J ends, which lost 6 bases and 3 bases, there was a span of 18 bases. The CDR3 is CAIRYGPVGVYEQYF. CDR3 sequence (DNA): TGTGCCATCAGGTACGGGCCGGTCGGGGTCTACGAGCAGTACTTC.